The 10 T cell receptor beta chains below come from one sample, sequenced in a study of beta chain features in type 1 diabetes. General study points: All four CD4+ subsets of Type 1 diabetes patients contained TCRB CDR3s that were moderately but significantly shorter.

Expressed TCRB transcripts were sequenced, since all the RNA that had been isolated was reverse transcribed. Generated by immunoSEQ multiplex PCR, the TCRdb table keeps only in-frame clones and is missing some. The sample lists about 700,000 clones, 13% occurring once. What these receptors recognize is not known. Source material: naive CD4+ T cells from blood. These receptors were obtained from a young man with type 1 diabetes.

The chain joins TRBV5-1 to TRBJ2-3; 12 bases line up with TRBD2. Looked up from germline, CDR1 is SGHRS and CDR2 is YFSETQ. This CDR3 region has 15 residues. The V and J ends lost 7 bases and 2 bases, in that order; junction bases with no gene match: 5. The CDR3 loop reads CASATSGGTTDTQYF. CDR3 nucleotide sequence: TGCGCCAGCGCCACTAGCGGGGGGACCACAGATACGCAGTATTTT.

This clone was picked up a small number of times. The rearrangement links TRBV6-5 to TRBJ2-5, with D tentatively TRBD2 (5 bases). The germline CDR1 and CDR2 sequences are MNHEY and SVGAGI. V was cut by 4 bases and J by 4 bases, with 10 bases left in between. The length of the CDR3 is 13 residues. DNA for the CDR3: TGTGCCAGCAGTTCCCCGGGGATAGAGACCCAGTACTTC. Protein product: CASSSPGIETQYF.

The chain carries TRBV27 and TRBJ2-2; 10 bases agree with TRBD1. The V segment lost 4 bases and the J segment 5 bases; nucleotides outside the gene matches: 1. Germline V gene sequence: CDR1 MNHEY, CDR2 SMNVEV (reference sequence). The CDR3 loop spans 14 amino acids. The CDR3 DNA follows: TGTGCCAGCAGTTGGGGACAGGGGACCGGGGAGCTGTTTTTT. It specifies CASSWGQGTGELFF.

The rearrangement uses TRBV5-1 and TRBJ2-3, with a possible D match to TRBD1 (6 bases). This CDR3 spans 16 amino acids. Germline assignment: CDR1 SGHRS and CDR2 YFSETQ. The V and J ends lost 4 bases and 2 bases respectively, with 17 bases between them. CDR3 loop: CASSRETGTYTDTQYF. The CDR3, as DNA: TGCGCCAGCAGCAGAGAAACAGGGACCTACACAGATACGCAGTATTTT. The full variable domain, completed using reference TRBV5-1 and TRBJ2-3, is KAGVTQTPRYLIKTRGQQVTLSCSPISGHRSVSWYQQTPGQGLQFLFEYFSETQRNKGNFPGRFSGRQFSNSRSEMNVSTLELGDSALYLCASSRETGTYTDTQYFGPGTRLTVL.

The CDR3 here is CASSPSGGFYNEQFF. In DNA, the CDR3 is TGTGCCAGCAGTCCTAGCGGGGGGTTTTACAATGAGCAGTTCTTC. The V and J genes are TRBV7-9 and TRBJ2-1, with 11 bases lining up with TRBD2. The CDR3 is 15 residues long. Trimming at V came to 6 bases and at J to 4 bases, leaving 5 bases not matched to a gene. The germline V gene encodes CDR1 SEHNR and CDR2 FQNEAQ (reference sequence).

This chain links TRBV2 with TRBJ1-1; D gene ambiguous. The CDR3 length is 14 residues. Looked up from germline, CDR1 is SNHLY and CDR2 is FYNNEI. V was shortened by 1 base and J by 0 bases, with 6 bases between the two germline ends. The CDR3 spells CASSEEIVNTEAFF. In DNA form, the CDR3 reads TGTGCCAGCAGTGAAGAAATCGTGAACACTGAAGCTTTCTTT.

This chain links TRBV5-6 with TRBJ2-3, with D perhaps TRBD1 (6 bases). The CDR3 loop spans 15 amino acids. The ends were cut back, 2 bases at V and 1 base at J, with 11 bases in the middle. In germline, CDR1 is SGHDT, CDR2 YYEEEE. This CDR3 reads CASSFQGYGTDTQYF. Here the CDR3 DNA reads TGTGCCAGCAGCTTCCAGGGGTATGGCACAGATACGCAGTATTTT.

The chain carries TRBV7-9 and TRBJ2-5, with D hard to call. Trimming stripped 2 bases from V and 1 base from J, with 17 bases between. Germline lookup yields CDR1 SEHNR and CDR2 FQNEAQ (reference sequence). The CDR3 is made up of 17 amino acids. CDR3 sequence reads: CASSLPNYATLQETQYF. DNA of the CDR3: TGTGCCAGCAGCTTACCTAACTACGCGACACTCCAAGAGACCCAGTACTTC.

The rearrangement joins TRBV11-2 to TRBJ1-4; D perhaps matches TRBD1 (5 bases). Trimming removed 0 bases at V and 8 bases at J, with 10 bases between. CDR1 and CDR2 from the germline V gene are SGHAT and FQNNGV. There are 14 residues in the CDR3. The DNA for the CDR3 is TGTGCCAGCAGCTTAGAGGGGCAAGAGGAAAAACTGTTTTTT. It specifies CASSLEGQEEKLFF. Looking up the rest from reference TRBV11-2 and TRBJ1-4 gives the full variable domain: EAGVAQSPRYKIIEKRQSVAFWCNPISGHATLYWYQQILGQGPKLLIQFQNNGVVDDSQLPKDRFSAERLKGVDSTLKIQPAKLEDSAVYLCASSLEGQEEKLFFGSGTQLSVL.

The chain joins TRBV4-1 to TRBJ2-1; 7 nucleotides align to TRBD1. Germline trimming cut 1 base from V and 1 base from J; bases unmatched to any gene: 1. Germline V CDR1 and CDR2: MGHRA, YSYEKL. CDR3 size: 15 residues. CDR3 region: CASSQARGSYNEQFF. The CDR3, as DNA: TGCGCCAGCAGCCAAGCCAGGGGGTCCTACAATGAGCAGTTCTTC.